One and the same sample provided the 26 T cell receptor beta chains below, sequenced in a study of T cells in localized non-small cell lung cancer. The repertoire was sequenced with immunoSEQ multiplex PCR; TCRdb's copy has only in-frame clones and lacks some. The sample consists of approximately 81,000 clones, 88% of them appearing once. Sample: peripheral blood, taken before any cancer treatment. These receptors were taken from a woman between 40 and 69 years old with stage I squamous cell lung carcinoma.

The rearrangement joins TRBV7-8 to TRBJ2-4, with a tentative D call TRBD1 (5 bases). The CDR3 is 14 residues long. V lost 1 base, J lost 5 bases, and 9 bases lay in between. The V gene's germline CDR1 is SGHVS and CDR2 FQNEAQ. DNA of the CDR3: TGTGCCAGCAGCTTAGTGGGCAGGGAAAACATTCAGTACTTC. It codes for CASSLVGRENIQYF.

The J gene is TRBJ2-4, the V gene TRBV30; D unresolved. This CDR3 contains 12 residues. The V end lost 2 bases, the J end lost 6 bases, and 8 bases lay between the germline ends. CDR1 and CDR2 from the germline V gene are GTSNPN and SVGIG (reference sequence). The chain's CDR3 is CAWSPVGNIQYF. CDR3 sequence (DNA): TGTGCCTGGAGTCCAGTTGGAAACATTCAGTACTTC.

The chain couples TRBV5-1 to TRBJ2-1, with TRBD1 matching 8 bases. Unmatched junction bases numbered 9, after V lost 8 bases and J lost 5 bases. CDR3 length: 14 residues. Germline CDR1 SGHRS, CDR2 YFSETQ. The CDR3 DNA sequence: TGCGCCAGTTCAACCGGGACAGGTAACAATGAGCAGTTCTTC. It specifies CASSTGTGNNEQFF.

The chain recombines TRBV30 with TRBJ1-5, with a weak D call TRBD1 (6 bases). Trimming removed 0 bases from V and 4 bases from J, with 10 bases in between. The V gene's germline CDR1 is GTSNPN and CDR2 SVGIG (reference sequence). The CDR3 length is 14 residues. Here the CDR3 DNA reads TGTGCCTGGAGTGTGGGAGGGGGGAATCAGCCCCAGCATTTT. It specifies CAWSVGGGNQPQHF.

The genes are TRBV18 and TRBJ2-2, with D tentatively TRBD2 (5 bases). Between the trimmed V and J ends, which lost 3 bases and 10 bases, there was a span of 12 bases. The CDR3 has 13 amino acids. Germline lookup yields CDR1 KGHSH and CDR2 LQKENI. The DNA of the CDR3 is TGTGCCAGCTCACCGCGGGTGTTAGAGGAGCTGTTTTTT. It is translated as CASSPRVLEELFF.

This sequence joins TRBV30 and TRBJ1-3; 9 positions match TRBD1. The CDR3 runs to 13 residues. CDR1 GTSNPN and CDR2 SVGIG come from the germline V gene (reference sequence). V trimming: 8 bases; J trimming: 2 bases; junction bases outside the gene matches: 4. The CDR3 sequence is CARQGETGNTIYF. CDR3 coding DNA: TGTGCCCGACAGGGGGAAACTGGAAACACCATATATTTT.

This clone was observed a few times. This sequence joins TRBV19 and TRBJ1-5; 7 bases are a match to TRBD1. Germline CDR1 reads LNHDA; CDR2 reads SQIVND (reference sequence). The J segment lost 7 bases and the V segment lost 9 bases, leaving 12 bases of the junction unmatched. This CDR3 has 14 amino acids. CDR3 in amino acids: CASGSRQGFQPQHF. The DNA for the CDR3 is TGTGCCAGCGGATCCCGACAGGGCTTCCAGCCCCAGCATTTT.

This clone was found once. The genes are TRBV2 and TRBJ2-2; 10 positions match TRBD2. CDR1 and CDR2 from the germline V gene are SNHLY and FYNNEI. The J segment lost 1 base and the V segment lost 9 bases, leaving 5 bases of the junction unmatched. This CDR3 comprises 15 residues. The CDR3 sequence is CASRRTSGNTGELFF. The DNA for the CDR3 is TGTGCCAGTCGTCGGACTAGCGGGAACACCGGGGAGCTGTTTTTT.

This chain joins TRBV11-1 and TRBJ2-5, with 9 nucleotides matching TRBD2. Germline CDR1 reads SGHAT; CDR2 reads FQDESV (reference sequence). The CDR3 runs to 16 residues. Losses at the gene ends were 2 bases for V and 5 bases for J; bases not matched to a gene: 9. The DNA for the CDR3 is TGTGCCAGCAGCTTATCGAGGACTAGCGTTAGGGAGACCCAGTACTTC. It is translated as CASSLSRTSVRETQYF.

This sequence joins TRBV28 and TRBJ1-6, with 9 positions matching TRBD1. The trim removed 10 bases at V and 10 bases at J, leaving 14 bases unmatched. The CDR3 totals 15 residues. CDR1 MDHEN and CDR2 SYDVKM come from the germline V gene. In DNA, the CDR3 is TGTGCCACAATCTCCGGGGGACAGGGCCGATCACCCCTCCACTTT. As protein: CATISGGQGRSPLHF.

This chain uses TRBV23-1 with TRBJ1-2; 9 bases agree with TRBD1. TRBV23-1 is an ORF for which the function is uncertain. V gave up 0 bases and J gave up 8 bases; unmatched junction bases: 4. CDR3 length: 14 residues. The CDR3 bases are TGCGCCAGCAGTCAATCGGGGACAGGGTCCGGCTACACCTTC. Amino acids: CASSQSGTGSGYTF.

V is TRBV27 and J is TRBJ2-4; 8 bases agree with TRBD1. There are 16 residues in the CDR3. Trimming removed 5 bases from V and 0 bases from J; junction bases left unmatched: 6. Germline-derived CDR1 and CDR2 are MNHEY and SMNVEV (reference sequence). The CDR3 DNA follows: TGTGCCAGCAGTCTCGGACAGGGCTTAGCCAAAAACATTCAGTACTTC. Protein sequence: CASSLGQGLAKNIQYF.

The V gene is TRBV6-5, the J gene TRBJ2-5; no definite D call. Between the trimmed V and J ends, which lost 6 bases and 2 bases, there was a span of 10 bases. This CDR3 has 13 amino acids. Germline V gene sequence: CDR1 MNHEY, CDR2 SVGAGI. CDR3 protein: CASSPTRQETQYF. The CDR3 DNA reads as TGTGCCAGCAGCCCAACTCGGCAAGAGACCCAGTACTTC.

The genes are TRBV6-5 and TRBJ1-1; the D is unclear. V gave up 5 bases and J gave up 1 base, with 11 bases separating them. Germline CDR1 MNHEY, CDR2 SVGAGI. The CDR3 is made up of 14 amino acids. The CDR3 region has the DNA TGTGCCAGCAGTCCCCCCGGGTGGAACACTGAAGCTTTCTTT. Protein product: CASSPPGWNTEAFF.

The chain has TRBV18 and TRBJ2-7; 7 bases fit TRBD1. J gave up 0 bases and V 6 bases, and 2 bases lay outside the gene matches. The length of the CDR3 is 13 residues. Germline CDR1 reads KGHSH; CDR2 reads LQKENI. In DNA form, the CDR3 reads TGTGCCAGCTCCGGGACAGCCTCCTACGAGCAGTACTTC. Translation gives CASSGTASYEQYF. Filled out from reference TRBV18 and TRBJ2-7, the complete variable domain reads NAGVMQNPRHLVRRRGQEARLRCSPMKGHSHVYWYRQLPEEGLKFMVYLQKENIIDESGMPKERFSAEFPKEGPSILRIQQVVRGDSAAYFCASSGTASYEQYFGPGTRLTVT.

The chain couples TRBV25-1 to TRBJ2-3; TRBD1 matches at 8 bases. The CDR3 has 16 amino acids. Germline values: CDR1 MGHDK, CDR2 SYGVNS. Trimming at V came to 3 bases and at J to 4 bases, leaving 9 bases not matched to a gene. This chain's CDR3 is CASSERSGGWADTQYF. Written as DNA, the CDR3 is TGTGCCAGCAGTGAGCGATCAGGGGGCTGGGCAGATACGCAGTATTTT.

This clone was seen just once. This sequence joins TRBV10-3 and TRBJ2-7, with 10 bases identical to TRBD1. CDR3 size: 14 residues. With V trimmed by 6 bases and J by 4 bases, 6 bases remained unmatched. The germline CDR1 and CDR2 sequences are ENHRY and SYGVKD. The CDR3: CAIRGTGDTYEQYF. CDR3 nucleotide sequence: TGTGCCATCAGGGGGACAGGGGATACTTACGAGCAGTACTTC.

J is TRBJ2-7 and V is TRBV5-4; D gene unclear. The CDR3 loop spans 14 amino acids. Germline CDR1 is SGHNT and CDR2 is YYREEE (reference sequence). V lost 0 bases and J lost 6, with 13 bases in between. The CDR3 sequence is CASSLEPLDREQYF. In DNA, the CDR3 is TGTGCCAGCAGCTTGGAGCCGCTAGATCGCGAGCAGTACTTC.

The V gene is TRBV7-9, the J gene TRBJ2-2; a weak D match, TRBD2 (6 bases). V was trimmed by 1 base and J by 5 bases, leaving 8 bases between them. CDR1 and CDR2 from the germline V gene are SEHNR and FQNEAQ (reference sequence). The CDR3 sequence is 14 residues long. The CDR3 bases are TGTGCCAGCAGCTTAGATGGGGGGACCGGGGAGCTGTTTTTT. Amino acid sequence: CASSLDGGTGELFF.

The gene calls are TRBV30 and TRBJ1-2; D possibly corresponds to TRBD1 (5 bases). Per germline, CDR1 GTSNPN and CDR2 SVGIG (reference sequence). The CDR3 has 13 amino acids. The ends were cut back, 0 bases at V and 5 bases at J, with 10 bases in the middle. The CDR3 protein is CAWSVGQGYGYTF. The CDR3 nucleotides read TGTGCCTGGAGTGTAGGGCAGGGATATGGCTACACCTTC.

This clone was counted once. The rearrangement uses TRBV19 and TRBJ1-5; D call uncertain. This CDR3 comprises 15 residues. V was clipped by 5 bases and J by 4 bases, with 15 bases between them. CDR1 and CDR2 (germline): LNHDA, SQIVND (reference sequence). CDR3 nucleotides: TGTGCCAGTAGTGTTACCCCCAGAGGGAATCAGCCCCAGCATTTT. Amino acids: CASSVTPRGNQPQHF.

This chain joins TRBV2 and TRBJ1-5, with 7 nucleotides matching TRBD1. CDR3 length: 16 amino acids. Trimming removed 5 bases from V and 0 bases from J; junction bases left unmatched: 7. Germline values: CDR1 SNHLY, CDR2 FYNNEI. DNA of the CDR3: TGTGCCAGCAGTCGACAGGGCCCAAATAGCAATCAGCCCCAGCATTTT. This translates into CASSRQGPNSNQPQHF.

J is TRBJ2-5 and V is TRBV7-7; no clear D gene. The CDR3 sequence is 15 residues long. Germline-derived CDR1 and CDR2 are SSHAT and FNYEAQ (reference sequence). The CDR3 sequence: CAIGPLGLGQETQYF. CDR3 bases: TGTGCTATAGGGCCTTTGGGGTTGGGGCAAGAGACCCAGTACTTC.

The chain carries TRBV27 and TRBJ1-1, with TRBD1 matching over 10 bases. The CDR3 is 14 residues long. Germline loops: CDR1 MNHEY, CDR2 SMNVEV (reference sequence). V lost 8 bases and J lost 2; bases outside the gene matches: 5. The CDR3 here is CASGGTGVNTEAFF. The CDR3 DNA sequence: TGTGCCAGCGGGGGGACAGGGGTCAACACTGAAGCTTTCTTT.

This CDR3 reads CASSFSLSGANVLTF. CDR3 in DNA: TGTGCCAGCAGTTTTTCCCTCTCTGGGGCCAACGTCCTGACTTTC. The chain carries TRBV27 and TRBJ2-6; D gene ambiguous. The CDR3 runs to 15 residues. Germline V gives CDR1 MNHEY, CDR2 SMNVEV (reference sequence). The V end lost 3 bases, the J end lost 0 bases, and 6 bases lay between the germline ends.

This chain uses TRBV5-1 with TRBJ1-6; no firm D call. Germline CDR1 SGHRS, CDR2 YFSETQ. Trimming pared 0 bases from V and 2 bases from J, leaving 6 bases between. The CDR3 totals 15 residues. This chain's CDR3 is CASSLAGAYNSPLHF. CDR3 nucleotide sequence: TGCGCCAGCAGCTTGGCCGGGGCCTATAATTCACCCCTCCACTTT.